This T cell receptor beta chain came from a study of blood T cell repertoires in COVID-19. Study information: Acute and convalescent COVID-19 samples came from the United States, Italy and Spain. PBMCs, B-cell-depleted T cells, or T cells were the source of the cDNA or gDNA that made up the material.

CDR1 SNHLY and CDR2 FYNNEI come from the germline V gene. V was clipped by 11 bases and J by 8 bases; unmatched bases: 20. This CDR3 contains 15 residues. In the authors' methods: It was from reference gene primer amplification that nucleated cell counts were estimated. Using immunoSEQ multiplex PCR, the repertoire was profiled, and TCRdb retains in-frame clones only, with some absent. V and J calls and clone size are copied from that table; D and trimming were computed from the DNA. Of about 130,000 clones in the sample, around 88% were seen once. This sequence originates from a man aged 50-59 years with acute or convalescent COVID-19. The chain combines TRBV2 with TRBJ1-2, with 7 bases aligning to TRBD1. Sequenced material: peripheral blood. The CDR3 DNA reads as TGTGCCTGGAGGGACAGTGGCCTAGGATTAGGCGGCTACACCTTC. This sequence encodes CAWRDSGLGLGGYTF.